This T cell receptor beta chain was identified in a study of radiation and T cells in renal cell carcinoma. Background on the study: Nephrectomy followed 15 Gy stereotactic body radiation by 4 weeks. Points from the study as a whole: From baseline, blood top tumor clonotypes peaked at 2 weeks post-radiation.

Noted time point: baseline pretreatment blood. Indicated treatment: 15 Gy SBRT to primary tumor, nephrectomy 4 weeks later. Profiled with immunoSEQ multiplex PCR; TCRdb holds only in-frame clones, not every one. Here the sample spans 90,000 to 95,000 clones, under 90% being singletons. The CDR3 contains 20 residues. The J segment lost 4 bases and the V segment lost 6 bases, leaving 17 bases of the junction unmatched. Per germline, CDR1 MDHEN and CDR2 SYDVKM. As for this clone: What it binds is unknown.

Specimen: blood, collected from a patient whose treatment included radiotherapy and nephrectomy. This sequence joins TRBV28 and TRBJ2-5, with 16 nucleotides matching TRBD2. This clonotype was sampled from a man aged 55 to 70 with renal cell carcinoma. Here the CDR3 reads CASSLGGLAGGFRGGETQYF. DNA of the CDR3: TGTGCCAGCAGCCTTGGGGGACTAGCGGGAGGGTTTAGGGGCGGAGAGACCCAGTACTTC.